This T cell receptor beta chain is drawn from a study of cytomegalovirus exposure and HLA in healthy donors (dated by TCRdb to 2016 to 2017). For the wider study: In an earlier analysis of under 750 of the donors, 276 Gb of sequence data and 100 million or so unique TCR beta sequences from approximately 180 million T cells were reported. To predict cytomegalovirus infection status, the study brought together high-throughput TCR immunosequencing, statistical association of individual TCRs with disease status, and machine learning. About 320 gigabases of sequencing data and approximately 80 million unique TCR sequences were included in an early release covering 550 to 800 HLA-typed donors. Because of strong linkage in the cohort, five DR-DQ haplotypes were treated as single units for association and clustering. In a later analysis, previously published TCR beta repertoires from some 640 donors were re-analyzed and high-resolution HLA genotyping was added so that TCR occurrence patterns could be studied. Across approximately 400 genotyped donors of the cohort, an average of about 250,000 unique TCR beta nucleotide sequences per donor were sequenced, and 15% to 20% of those sequences were non-productive. Typing coverage differed by locus: A, B, C, DRB1 and DQB1 were typed in roughly 620-640 donors, DQA1 in approximately 520, DPA1 in approximately 600, and DPB1 in just under 490. The study profiled the T cell repertoires of hundreds of subjects by immunosequencing and related them to cytomegalovirus serostatus. The aim of the study was to test whether cataloging public T cell receptors could identify signatures of past pathogen exposure. An earlier analysis of approximately 500 of the donors applied high-throughput TCR beta sequencing to assess whether each TCR beta V gene segment acted as functional or pseudogenic. Alongside the repertoire data, information on donor age, sex, ethnicity and CMV serostatus was compiled. Both class I and class II loci were covered by HLA typing, at four-digit resolution. Genome-wide SNP genotypes for about 65% of the 666 donors were used in a later genetic analysis, which treated that subset as a discovery cohort. Among the approximately 430 genotyped donors, approximately 76% belonged to the genetic ancestry cluster associated with self-reported Caucasian donors. A separate validation cohort of roughly 130 different subjects was used in addition to the approximately 700-subject first cohort. Rather than using new phenotypic data, the later analysis identified candidate immune exposures from TCR beta sequences and from how often those sequences occurred across donors. All discovery cohort repertoires had been generated on a single sequencing platform.

About this clone itself: The specificity of this receptor is unknown.

The cohort consisted of 650 to 850 healthy bone marrow donors. At the time of sampling, all cohort members were nominally healthy, though unrecorded immune exposures were likely present. The donor tested CMV seronegative and was one of the 352 seronegative cohort members. A peripheral blood sample was provided by each donor, and peripheral blood mononuclear cells were used for TCR beta sequencing. The Qiagen DNeasy Blood Extraction Kit was used to extract genomic DNA from the blood cell samples. Summary of the overall study and its limitations: Correlated functional status among segregating V segments might be attributable to linkage disequilibrium, but an unknown experimental factor could not be ruled out. Specific HLA alleles were associated with over 15,000 TCR beta sequences at a false discovery rate of 0.05 in a later analysis. Broadly in line with IMGT annotations, most TCR beta V segments showed up in productive rearrangements about 90% or about 30% of the time in an earlier analysis of 450 to 750 of the donors. According to a later analysis, parvovirus B19, influenza, CMV and Epstein-Barr virus appeared linked to several top co-occurrence clusters. A group of highly shared sequence variants was considered likely to be a technical artifact of the sequencing pipeline. Roughly uniform sequencing depth across donors was assumed in presence/absence analyses, although this assumption may not hold. Only TCR beta chains were sequenced in this cohort, and the absence of alpha or paired-chain data limited detectable features. In a later genetic analysis, a missense DCLRE1C variant was associated with V-gene and J-gene trimming of TCR beta chains, and the association was replicated in an independent cohort. In a later analysis, HLA-associated TCR beta chains were found to be more clonally expanded and to have lower generation probabilities than equally common non-associated chains. According to a later genetic analysis, donors in an Asian-associated ancestry cluster had fewer N-insertions in productive TCRs than the roughly 700-donor mean. While some public TCRs were present in many individuals, most TCR sequences turned up only very rarely across donors. Because HLA typing was unavailable for some donors at each locus, only the typed subset was used in association tests. When HLA alleles, especially DR and DQ, strongly co-occurred, attributing TCR associations to individual alleles was difficult. In a later analysis, the rate of TCR association differed among HLA loci, with DRB1 alleles having the most associated TCRs and HLA-C alleles having the fewest. The study listed 150 to 200 TCR beta chains as associated with cytomegalovirus. A later analysis found that most CMV-associated TCR beta chains appeared HLA-restricted, with HLA associations seemingly driven largely by CMV exposure. The classifier was reported to diagnose cytomegalovirus status with high specificity and sensitivity in both the original cohort and the validation cohort. Roughly 17 rarely observed V segments, including chromosome 9 orphons, were excluded from the earlier analysis of a few hundred of the donors because counts were too low. For the cohort, immune exposure information was limited to CMV serostatus. A further reported finding was that TCR beta sequences accurately predicted the HLA-A and HLA-B alleles for most subjects in the first cohort. In vitro tests confirmed that a few of the cytomegalovirus-associated TCR beta chains recognize cytomegalovirus antigens. According to the authors, the approach could potentially be generalized to other disease states and immunological phenotypes.

Receptor amplification or capture employed the immunoSEQ multiplex PCR assay. The multiplex PCR relied on a mix of 60 forward primers for TCR Vbeta segments and 13 reverse primers for TCR Jbeta segments. The CDR3 region of rearranged TCR beta genes was amplified from genomic DNA by a multiplex PCR assay. Amplified TCR beta libraries were sequenced as 87-base-pair reads on the Illumina HiSeq System. The published analysis was carried out like this. A later analysis counted tens of millions of unique TCR beta chains across the 666 repertoires, and 9 million to 14 million of these chains were shared by at least two donors. Raw reads were error-corrected and collapsed into unique sequences with a nearest-neighbor algorithm that merged closely related sequences to remove PCR and sequencing errors. Alignment of CDR3 sequences to IMGT reference sequences was used to assign V, D and J gene segments. Each retained sequence needed at least a six-nucleotide match to both a V gene segment and a J gene segment. Rearrangements were called productive when the CDR3 lacked stop codons and stayed in frame with V and J; all others were non-productive. Following IMGT convention, CDR3 was defined as the stretch from the second conserved V-encoded cysteine to the conserved J-encoded phenylalanine. Sequences without an unambiguous match to a single V gene segment were excluded from the earlier analysis of 450 to 650 of the donors. An earlier analysis of almost 600 of the donors classified V segments as functional when productive rearrangements were above 56.7% and as segregating when the standard deviation between donors was above 5%. A statistical classification framework was built to diagnose cytomegalovirus status from the catalog of TCR beta chain sequences. A later analysis assigned V and J genes by comparing TCR nucleotide sequences with IMGT/GENE-DB human TR gene sequences. In a later analysis, CDR3 sequences and most-parsimonious VDJ recombination scenarios were assigned using the TCRdist pipeline. In a later analysis, every TCR beta chain was defined by the combination of its CDR3 amino acid sequence and its V-gene family, and reads without a unique V-gene family were dropped. In a later analysis, some 600 highly shared, low-generation-probability nucleotide sequences were removed to address suspected cross-contamination and a sequencing artifact. For each public chain, a later analysis derived a clonal expansion index from normalized ranks of inferred template counts within each repertoire. A later analysis computed generation probabilities with a VDJ recombination model fitted to out-of-frame rearrangements, and checked the results against IGoR. A later analysis scored TCR-TCR, TCR-HLA and TCR-CMV co-occurrence with hypergeometric tests, applying a repertoire-size bias correction to TCR pairs. False discovery rates were estimated in a later analysis by permuting HLA or CMV assignments 20 times. In a later analysis, co-occurring TCRs were grouped with DBSCAN, and TCRdist sequence similarity was added when clustering was performed within HLA-allele-positive subsets. Co-occurrence clustering excluded repertoires with fewer than 30,000 or more than 120,000 public chains, plus five with anomalous nucleotide sharing. The immuneACCESS repertoire file appears here via TCRdb, limited to in-frame rearrangements. These files lack a portion of the clones; in checked studies, under half of the deficit traces to unresolved V genes, and the cause of the others is not known. The V and J calls and clone size are taken from that table; D and trimming were inferred from the DNA. The table for this sample lists 130,000 or so clones. About 1.6% of the sample is held by the ten biggest clonotypes.

This TCR was sampled from a middle-aged woman in good health and CMV-seronegative. Source material: PBMCs.

The CDR3 corresponds to CASSLREGRSWEQYV. The DNA is as follows: TGTGCCAGCAGCTTAAGGGAAGGGCGGTCTTGGGAGCAGTACGTC. Rearrangement joined TRBV7-3 to TRBJ2-7, with the D segment identity uncertain. From cysteine to valine, the CDR3 is 15 amino acids long. The read is trimmed to its CDR3 DNA, 45 bases read in frame from base 1. A distance of 17 bases separates the germline ends of V and J, which lose 1 base and 7 bases respectively. The CDR1 and CDR2 encoded by the germline V gene are SGHTA and FQGTGA.